The sample holds a few counts of the clone carrying this TCR beta chain. The CDR3 spans 17 residues. The germline CDR1 and CDR2 sequences are LNHNV and YYDKDF (reference sequence). V shed 4 bases and J 3 bases; nucleotides not matched to a gene: 5. These data originate in a study of T cells in Graves' hyperthyroidism and ophthalmopathy. From RNA transcripts, TCR beta CDR3 regions were amplified. TCR CDR3 regions were first amplified by RT-PCR with HTBI primers. TCRdb recomputed calls from the multiplex PCR reads with MiXCR, one row per CDR3 protein. This table has roughly 400,000 distinct CDR3 sequences, more than 13% appearing once. In making diagnoses, clinical symptoms, serum thyroxine and TRAb, thyroid ultrasound and orbital computed tomography were all used.

The clonotype was recovered from a man aged 50 to 60 with Graves' ophthalmopathy. The gene calls are TRBV15 and TRBJ2-2; 13 bases line up with TRBD2. The sample comprised blood. The CDR3 loop reads CATSIGTSGVHTGELFF. In nucleotides, the CDR3 is TGTGCCACCAGCATAGGGACTAGCGGGGTACACACCGGGGAGCTGTTTTTT.